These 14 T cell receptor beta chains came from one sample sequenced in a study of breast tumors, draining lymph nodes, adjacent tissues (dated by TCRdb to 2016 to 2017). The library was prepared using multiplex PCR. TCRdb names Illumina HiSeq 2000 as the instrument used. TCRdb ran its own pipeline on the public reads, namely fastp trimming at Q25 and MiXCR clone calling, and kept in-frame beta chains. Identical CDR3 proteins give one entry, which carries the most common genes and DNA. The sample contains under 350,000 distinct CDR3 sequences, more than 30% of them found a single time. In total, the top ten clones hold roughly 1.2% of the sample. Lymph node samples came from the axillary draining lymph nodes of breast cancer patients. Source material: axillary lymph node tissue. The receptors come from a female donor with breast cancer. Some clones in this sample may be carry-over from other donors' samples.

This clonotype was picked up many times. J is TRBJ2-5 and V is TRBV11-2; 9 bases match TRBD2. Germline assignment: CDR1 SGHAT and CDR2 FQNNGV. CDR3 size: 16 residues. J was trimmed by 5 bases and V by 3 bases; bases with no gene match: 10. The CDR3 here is CASSFGLATFMETQYF. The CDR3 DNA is TGTGCCAGCAGCTTCGGACTAGCGACTTTTATGGAGACCCAGTACTTC.

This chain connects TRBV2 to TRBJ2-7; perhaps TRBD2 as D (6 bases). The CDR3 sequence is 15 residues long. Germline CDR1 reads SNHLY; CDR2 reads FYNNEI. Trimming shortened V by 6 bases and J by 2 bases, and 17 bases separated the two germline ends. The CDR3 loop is CASSVAEVDPYEQYF. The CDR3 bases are TGTGCCAGCAGCGTAGCGGAGGTGGACCCCTACGAGCAGTACTTC.

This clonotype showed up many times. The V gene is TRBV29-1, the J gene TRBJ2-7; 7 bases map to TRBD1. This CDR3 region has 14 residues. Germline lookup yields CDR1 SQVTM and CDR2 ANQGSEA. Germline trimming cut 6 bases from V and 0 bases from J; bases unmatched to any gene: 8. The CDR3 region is CSVSQGPFSYEQYF. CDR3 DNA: TGCAGCGTGTCACAGGGGCCTTTCTCCTACGAGCAGTACTTC.

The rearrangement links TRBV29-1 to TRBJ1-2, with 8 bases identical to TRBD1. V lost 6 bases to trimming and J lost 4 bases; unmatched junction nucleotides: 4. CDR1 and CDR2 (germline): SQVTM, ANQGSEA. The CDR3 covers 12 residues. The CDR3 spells CSVTGGSYGYTF. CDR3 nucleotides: TGCAGCGTCACAGGGGGTTCCTATGGCTACACCTTC.

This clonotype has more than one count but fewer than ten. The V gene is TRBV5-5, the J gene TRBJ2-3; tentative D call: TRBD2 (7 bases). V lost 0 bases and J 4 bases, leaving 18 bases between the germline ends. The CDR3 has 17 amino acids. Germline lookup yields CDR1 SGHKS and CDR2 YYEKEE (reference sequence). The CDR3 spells CASSLVGGLPGADTQYF. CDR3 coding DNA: TGTGCCAGCAGCTTGGTGGGGGGGCTCCCAGGGGCAGATACGCAGTATTTT.

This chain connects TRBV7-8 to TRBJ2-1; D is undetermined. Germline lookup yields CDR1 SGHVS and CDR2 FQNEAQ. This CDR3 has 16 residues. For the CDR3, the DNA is TGTGCTAGAGACCAAAACTTAAGTAGCTCCTACAATGAGCAGTTCTTC. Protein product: CARDQNLSSSYNEQFF.

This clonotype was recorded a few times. The CDR3 sequence: CASSQDWEYPSGANVLTF. The CDR3 region has the DNA TGTGCCAGCAGCCAAGATTGGGAATACCCCTCTGGGGCCAACGTCCTGACTTTC. The J gene is TRBJ2-6, the V gene TRBV3-1; no definite D call. This CDR3 has 18 amino acids. The V end was cut by 0 bases, the J end by 0 bases, with 12 bases between. The germline V gene encodes CDR1 LGHDT and CDR2 YNNKEL (reference sequence).

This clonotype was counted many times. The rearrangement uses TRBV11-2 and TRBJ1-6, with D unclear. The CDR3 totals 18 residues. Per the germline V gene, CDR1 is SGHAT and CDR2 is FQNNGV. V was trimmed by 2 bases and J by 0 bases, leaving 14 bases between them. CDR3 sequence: CASSLLSPLSSYNSPLHF. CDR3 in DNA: TGTGCCAGCAGCTTATTGTCTCCTTTGAGCTCCTATAATTCACCCCTCCACTTT. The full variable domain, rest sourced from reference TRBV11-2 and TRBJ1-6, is EAGVAQSPRYKIIEKRQSVAFWCNPISGHATLYWYQQILGQGPKLLIQFQNNGVVDDSQLPKDRFSAERLKGVDSTLKIQPAKLEDSAVYLCASSLLSPLSSYNSPLHFGNGTRLTVT.

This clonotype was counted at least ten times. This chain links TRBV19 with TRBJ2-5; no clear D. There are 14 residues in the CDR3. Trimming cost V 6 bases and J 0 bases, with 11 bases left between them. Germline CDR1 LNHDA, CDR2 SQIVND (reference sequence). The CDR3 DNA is TGTGCCAGTAGGCTCGGGTGGTACCAAGAGACCCAGTACTTC. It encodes CASRLGWYQETQYF.

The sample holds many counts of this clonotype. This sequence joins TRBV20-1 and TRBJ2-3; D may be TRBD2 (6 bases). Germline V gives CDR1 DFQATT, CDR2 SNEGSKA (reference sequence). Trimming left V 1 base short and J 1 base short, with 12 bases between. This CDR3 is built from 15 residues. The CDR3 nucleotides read TGCAGTGCTAGAGGGGCTAGCGTCCGCACAGATACGCAGTATTTT. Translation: CSARGASVRTDTQYF.

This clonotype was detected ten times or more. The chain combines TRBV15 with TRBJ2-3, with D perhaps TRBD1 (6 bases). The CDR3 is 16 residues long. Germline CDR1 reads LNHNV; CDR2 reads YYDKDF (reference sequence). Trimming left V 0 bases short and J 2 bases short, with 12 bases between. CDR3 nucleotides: TGTGCCACCAGCAGAGAGAGGGGGTTCCCCACAGATACGCAGTATTTT. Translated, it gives CATSRERGFPTDTQYF.

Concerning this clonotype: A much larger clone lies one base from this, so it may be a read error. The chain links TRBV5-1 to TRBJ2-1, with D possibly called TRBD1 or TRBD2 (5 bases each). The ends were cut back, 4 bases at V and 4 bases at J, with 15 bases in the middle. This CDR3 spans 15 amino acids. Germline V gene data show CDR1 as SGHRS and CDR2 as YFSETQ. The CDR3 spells CASSLGRVVYNEQFF. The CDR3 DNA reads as TGCGCCAGCAGCCTGGGACGGGTAGTATACAATGAGCAGTTCTTC.

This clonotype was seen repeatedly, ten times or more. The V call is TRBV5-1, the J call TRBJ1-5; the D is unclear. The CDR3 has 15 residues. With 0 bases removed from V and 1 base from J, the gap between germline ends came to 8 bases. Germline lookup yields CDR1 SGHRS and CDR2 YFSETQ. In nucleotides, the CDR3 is TGCGCCAGCAGCTTGGGACACCCAAGCAATCAGCCCCAGCATTTT. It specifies CASSLGHPSNQPQHF.

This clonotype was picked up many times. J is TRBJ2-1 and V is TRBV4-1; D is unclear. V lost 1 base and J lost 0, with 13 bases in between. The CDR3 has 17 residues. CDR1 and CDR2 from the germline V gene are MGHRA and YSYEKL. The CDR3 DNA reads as TGCGCCAGCAGCCAAGGCCTCGGACCGAGCTCCTACAATGAGCAGTTCTTC. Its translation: CASSQGLGPSSYNEQFF.